These 32 T cell receptor gamma chains share one sample of origin, sequenced in a study of γδ T cells in repeated Plasmodium falciparum infection. TCRdb ran CATT on the multiplex PCR reads. The sample has about 30,000 gamma-chain clones; roughly 1.4% are singletons. Gammadelta T cells were flow-sorted from PBMC into Vgamma9/Vdelta2+ and Vdelta2-negative populations for bulk analysis. Sequenced input: gamma-delta T cells from blood. The receptor set was obtained from a pool of human donors (malaria-infected and uninfected, not separated).

In its sample, this clone was seen a few times. The TCRdb protein comes from a much larger clone and disagrees with this DNA's translation at residue 8, likely due to a read error; the protein given here is derived from the DNA. J is TRGJ1 or TRGJ2 and V is TRGV4. TCRdb gives no J gene; it was assigned here by matching the DNA to germline. J was trimmed by 10 bases and V by 5 bases; bases with no gene match: 11. The germline CDR1 and CDR2 sequences are EGSTGY and YDSYTSSV. This CDR3 is 12 amino acids long. The CDR3 is CATWVHGQKKLF. Written as DNA, the CDR3 is TGTGCCACCTGGGTCCACGGCCAGAAGAAACTCTTT.

Of note for this clone: The translation of this DNA and the TCRdb protein of a much larger clone differ at residue 4, probably owing to a read error; the protein shown here is translated from the DNA. The chain has TRGV9 and TRGJP. Germline matching of the DNA provided the J gene here, since TCRdb leaves it blank. CDR1 and CDR2 (germline): GITISATS, ISYDGTV (reference sequence). The CDR3 consists of 17 residues. The DNA of the CDR3 is TGTGCCTTGCGGGAGGTTAGCTTAGAGTTGGGCAAAAAAATCAAGGTATTT. Its translation is CALREVSLELGKKIKVF.

The table lists this clone with a few counts. The TCRdb protein comes from a much larger clone and disagrees with this DNA's translation at residue 8, likely due to a read error; the protein given here is derived from the DNA. This chain connects TRGV9 to TRGJP. Assignment of the J gene here rests on matching the DNA to germline, because TCRdb gives none. The J segment lost 9 bases and the V segment lost 2 bases, leaving 13 bases of the junction unmatched. Germline CDR1 GITISATS, CDR2 ISYDGTV (reference sequence). CDR3 size: 18 residues. CDR3 in DNA: TGTGCCTTGTGGGAGGGTACGCAAGAGGGGTTGGGCAAAAAAATCAAGGTATTT. Translation gives CALWEGTQEGLGKKIKVF.

Ten or more counts support this clone. This likely reflects a read error, since a far larger clone is one base away. Other DNA sequences of this sample code for an identical CDR3. V is TRGV9 and J is TRGJ1 or TRGJ2. CDR3 length equals 11 residues. In germline, CDR1 is GITISATS, CDR2 ISYDGTV (reference sequence). CDR3 amino acids: CAFPRDYKKLF. The CDR3, as DNA: TGTGCCTTTCCGAGGGATTATAAGAAGCTCTTT.

This clone was detected a few times. TCRdb lists the protein of a much larger clone for this DNA, which differs at residue 6, so this is likely a read error; the protein given here is translated from the DNA itself. This sequence joins TRGV4 and TRGJ1 or TRGJ2. TCRdb leaves out the J gene; it was filled in here by matching the DNA to germline. The length of the CDR3 is 14 residues. V shed 2 bases, J shed 1 base, and the junction held 5 bases outside the gene matches. In germline, CDR1 is EGSTGY, CDR2 YDSYTSSV. Here the CDR3 DNA reads TGTGCCACCTGGGATGTTCGAAATTATTATAAGAAACTCTTT. Protein sequence: CATWDVRNYYKKLF.

This clone has ten or more counts. TCRdb's protein, taken from a much larger clone, differs from this DNA's translation at residue 8, likely owing to a read error; the protein displayed comes from the DNA. The J gene is TRGJP, the V gene TRGV9. This CDR3 comprises 15 residues. CDR1 and CDR2 from the germline V gene are GITISATS and ISYDGTV (reference sequence). The CDR3 region has the DNA TGTGCCTTGTGGGTAGGAGAGTCGGGCAAAAAAATCAAGGTATTT. The encoded protein is CALWVGESGKKIKVF.

Only a few counts were recorded for this clone. The TCRdb record carries a much larger clone's protein, which differs from this DNA's translation at residue 3; a read error is the likely cause, and the protein listed here is the DNA translation. The CDR3 region has the DNA TGTGCCGCCTGGGACGGAGATTATTATAAGAAACTCTTT. Amino acid sequence: CAAWDGDYYKKLF. This rearrangement joins TRGV2 to TRGJ1 or TRGJ2. The CDR3 contains 13 residues. Per the germline V gene, CDR1 is EGSNGY and CDR2 is YDSYNSKV.

As to this clone: TCRdb's entry gives the protein of a much larger clone, which mismatches this DNA's translation at residue 9, likely from a read error; the protein reported here is translated from the DNA. The CDR3: CALWEVRKVKVF. The DNA of the CDR3 is TGTGCCTTGTGGGAGGTTAGGAAAGTCAAGGTATTT. V and J are TRGV9 and TRGJP. Because TCRdb records no J gene, it was assigned here through a match of the DNA to germline. Germline V gene data show CDR1 as GITISATS and CDR2 as ISYDGTV (reference sequence). The CDR3 runs 12 residues. Trimming at V came to 1 base and at J to 23 bases, leaving 8 bases not matched to a gene.

This clone was observed a few times. Only one base separates this from a far larger clonotype, so it likely reflects a read error. The sample holds other DNA sequences that translate to the same CDR3. This sequence joins TRGV9 and TRGJ1 or TRGJ2. The J gene, missing from TCRdb, was assigned here through DNA to germline matching. CDR1 is GITISATS and CDR2 is ISYDGTV in the germline V gene (reference sequence). This CDR3 has 11 residues. The CDR3 loop is CALWEVGKKLF. As DNA, the CDR3 is TGTGCCTTATGGGAGGTTGGGAAGAAACTCTTT.

A word on this clone: A far larger clone is one base from this, pointing to a likely read error. Other DNA sequences in the same sample also yield this CDR3. Here the V gene is TRGV4, but the J gene went uncalled. Germline CDR1 reads EGSTGY; CDR2 reads YDSYTSSV. The CDR3 has 14 amino acids. CDR3 nucleotides: TGTGCCACCTGGGCCTCTTCGGGTTATTATAAGAAGCTCTTT. Protein sequence: CATWASSGYYKKLF.

This clone was seen repeatedly, ten times or more. The protein that TCRdb holds for this DNA derives from a much larger clone and differs from the translated DNA at residue 10, which likely indicates a read error; the protein shown here is translated from the DNA. This chain uses TRGV9 with TRGJ1 or TRGJ2. TCRdb records no J gene; here it was assigned by comparing the DNA to germline. CDR1 and CDR2 (germline): GITISATS, ISYDGTV (reference sequence). This CDR3 region has 14 residues. CDR3 loop: CALWEVHGYHKKLF. The DNA of the CDR3 is TGTGCCTTGTGGGAGGTGCACGGTTATCATAAGAAACTCTTT.

As to this clone: The TCRdb protein comes from a much larger clone and disagrees with this DNA's translation at residue 3, likely due to a read error; the protein given here is derived from the DNA. The V call is TRGV9, the J call TRGJ1 or TRGJ2. TCRdb lists no J gene, so it was determined here by aligning the DNA to germline. The CDR3 loop spans 14 amino acids. The germline V gene encodes CDR1 GITISATS and CDR2 ISYDGTV (reference sequence). The CDR3 spells CAMWEVGNYYKKLF. The CDR3 nucleotides read TGTGCCATGTGGGAGGTGGGGAATTATTATAAGAAACTCTTT.

This clone was detected ten times or more. The TCRdb record carries a much larger clone's protein, which differs from this DNA's translation at residue 8; a read error is the likely cause, and the protein listed here is the DNA translation. The V gene is TRGV9, the J gene TRGJ1 or TRGJ2. Losses at the gene ends were 2 bases for V and 8 bases for J; bases not matched to a gene: 6. The germline V gene has CDR1 GITISATS and CDR2 ISYDGTV (reference sequence). This CDR3 region has 12 residues. Here the CDR3 reads CALWEDYHKKLF. As DNA, the CDR3 is TGTGCCTTGTGGGAGGACTATCATAAGAAACTCTTT.

This clone was detected only a few times. V is TRGV4 and J is TRGJP2. The J gene, not given by TCRdb, was assigned here from a germline match of the nucleotide sequence. Germline values: CDR1 EGSTGY, CDR2 YDSYTSSV. This CDR3 has 17 amino acids. The V and J ends lost 1 base and 5 bases, in that order; junction bases with no gene match: 13. The CDR3 region has the DNA TGTGCCACCTGGGATGGCCAAGGAGAAAGGAGTGATTGGATCAAGACGTTT. Translation: CATWDGQGERSDWIKTF.

This clone was counted a few times. A far larger clone is a single base away, which makes a read error likely. Other DNA variants within this sample encode the same CDR3. The chain employs TRGV9 and TRGJP. Here the J gene was assigned by germline matching of the DNA, as TCRdb has none. Germline V gives CDR1 GITISATS, CDR2 ISYDGTV (reference sequence). This CDR3 region has 18 residues. The CDR3 is CALWEAATGELGKKIKVF. In nucleotides, the CDR3 is TGCGCCTTGTGGGAGGCTGCGACGGGAGAGTTGGGCAAAAAAATCAAGGTATTT.

The table lists this clone with a few counts. A read error is likely here: a far larger clone is one base away. The rearrangement joins TRGV9 to TRGJ1 or TRGJ2. The J gene, missing from TCRdb, was assigned here through DNA to germline matching. The V gene end was trimmed by 0 bases and the J gene end by 0 bases; junction bases not matched to a gene: 5. Germline CDR1 is GITISATS and CDR2 is ISYDGTV (reference sequence). CDR3 length equals 15 residues. CDR3 bases: TGTGCCTTGTGGGAGGTGGCGCCGAATTATTATAAGAAACTCTTT. It specifies CALWEVAPNYYKKLF.

As concerns this clone: This DNA translates differently at residue 10 from the TCRdb protein, which is that of a much larger clone; a read error is likely, and the protein shown is the DNA's own translation. At the DNA level, this CDR3 is encoded by other sequences in the same sample as well. This rearrangement joins TRGV9 to TRGJP. Because TCRdb records no J gene, it was assigned here through a match of the DNA to germline. Germline assignment: CDR1 GITISATS and CDR2 ISYDGTV (reference sequence). The CDR3 has 17 amino acids. CDR3 amino acids: CALWEVQLESGKKIKVF. The CDR3 nucleotides read TGTGCCTTGTGGGAGGTTCAGTTGGAGTCGGGCAAAAAAATCAAGGTATTT.

This clone was recorded many times. The rearrangement joins TRGV8 to TRGJ1 or TRGJ2. V shed 4 bases and J 8 bases; nucleotides not matched to a gene: 5. The germline V gene has CDR1 VENAVY and CDR2 YDSYNSRV. The length of the CDR3 is 11 residues. CDR3 in amino acids: CATWEGDKKLF. DNA of the CDR3: TGTGCCACCTGGGAAGGGGATAAGAAACTCTTT.

There are many counts of this clone. TCRdb has a much larger clone's protein, which differs at residue 9 from the translation of this DNA, likely because of a read error; what is shown is the protein translated from the DNA. The chain has TRGV9 and TRGJ1 or TRGJ2. TCRdb gives no J gene; it was assigned here by matching the DNA to germline. In germline, CDR1 is GITISATS, CDR2 ISYDGTV (reference sequence). J was trimmed by 5 bases and V by 0 bases; bases with no gene match: 10. The CDR3 loop spans 15 amino acids. The CDR3 is CALWEVPRYHYKKLF. DNA of the CDR3: TGTGCCTTGTGGGAGGTGCCCCGATATCATTATAAGAAACTCTTT.

Ten or more counts support this clone. This sequence may be a read error, since a much larger clone differs from it by one base. In the same sample, other DNA sequences code for this CDR3. CDR3 region: CATWGRGYYKKLF. CDR3 bases: TGTGCCACCTGGGGTAGAGGTTATTATAAGAAACTCTTT. The chain couples TRGV4 to TRGJ1 or TRGJ2. CDR1 and CDR2 (germline): EGSTGY, YDSYTSSV. With V trimmed by 5 bases and J by 3 bases, 7 bases remained unmatched. This CDR3 comprises 13 residues.

For this clone: TCRdb's listed protein matches a much larger clone and diverges from this DNA's translation at residue 3, likely through a read error; the protein shown comes from the DNA. V gene TRGV4 combines with J gene TRGJ1 or TRGJ2. TCRdb records no J gene; here it was assigned by comparing the DNA to germline. The CDR3 totals 13 residues. CDR1 and CDR2 (germline): EGSTGY, YDSYTSSV. CDR3 loop: CAPWDSMSYKKLF. For the CDR3, the DNA is TGTGCCCCCTGGGATAGTATGAGTTATAAGAAACTCTTT.

In regard to this clone: TCRdb attributes to this sequence the protein of a much larger clone, which differs from the DNA translation at residue 10; a read error is likely, and the protein displayed is translated from the DNA. V usage is TRGV3 and J usage is TRGJ1 or TRGJ2. Here the J gene came from matching the DNA to germline, since TCRdb omits it. V lost 1 base to trimming and J lost 8 bases; unmatched junction nucleotides: 11. The V gene's germline CDR1 is VTNTFY and CDR2 YDVSTARD (reference sequence). The CDR3 is made up of 14 amino acids. In nucleotides, the CDR3 is TGTGCCACCTGGGACAGCCCCCCGTATCATAAGAAACTCTTT. Translating gives CATWDSPPYHKKLF.

The DNA for the CDR3 is TGTGCCACCTGGGACATCCCCAAGAAGATATTT. Residues: CATWDIPKKIF. There is no J gene call, but TRGV3 is given as the V gene. This CDR3 is built from 11 residues. The germline V gene has CDR1 VTNTFY and CDR2 YDVSTARD (reference sequence).

This clone came up a few times. The protein held in TCRdb is that of a much larger clone and does not match this DNA's translation at residue 7, likely because of a read error; the protein shown is translated from the DNA. CDR3 residues: CATWDRSMLVGDWIKTF. CDR3 nucleotide sequence: TGTGCCACCTGGGACAGGTCTATGTTAGTTGGTGATTGGATCAAGACGTTT. The chain has TRGV3 and TRGJP2. As TCRdb names no J gene, one was assigned here on the basis of a DNA match to germline. V gave up 0 bases and J gave up 6 bases; unmatched junction bases: 13. Looked up from germline, CDR1 is VTNTFY and CDR2 is YDVSTARD (reference sequence). This CDR3 is built from 17 residues.

This clone was seen ten or more times. J is TRGJ1 or TRGJ2 and V is TRGV4. Germline CDR1 reads EGSTGY; CDR2 reads YDSYTSSV. This CDR3 is built from 17 residues. With 3 bases clipped from V and 2 bases from J, the junction kept 16 bases outside the gene matches. The CDR3 protein is CATWDLHPIPHYYKKLF. DNA of the CDR3: TGTGCCACCTGGGATCTCCACCCCATCCCCCATTATTATAAGAAACTCTTT.

Concerning this clone: A read error likely explains why the TCRdb protein, taken from a much larger clone, differs from this DNA's translation at residue 9; the protein shown is translated from the DNA. The chain uses TRGV4 and TRGJP2. The J gene is not listed in TCRdb, so it was assigned here from a DNA match to germline. This CDR3 comprises 13 residues. Germline values: CDR1 EGSTGY, CDR2 YDSYTSSV. CDR3 in amino acids: CATWDVGDGIKTF. The CDR3 DNA sequence: TGTGCCACCTGGGATGTCGGTGATGGGATCAAGACGTTT.

The table lists this clone with many counts. This probably arose from a read error, given a far larger clone one base away. The sample holds other DNA sequences that translate to the same CDR3. The V gene reported is TRGV4; the J gene is uncalled. The CDR3 is 11 amino acids. The germline V gene encodes CDR1 EGSTGY and CDR2 YDSYTSSV. The CDR3 here is CATWDGPKKLF. The CDR3 nucleotides read TGTGCCACCTGGGATGGGCCCAAGAAGCTCTTT.

This clone came up a few times. The chain has TRGV4 and TRGJ1 or TRGJ2. The J gene is not listed in TCRdb, so it was assigned here from a DNA match to germline. This CDR3 spans 12 amino acids. Trimming cost V 9 bases and J 0 bases; bases outside gene matches: 5. The germline gives CDR1 EGSTGY, CDR2 YDSYTSSV. The CDR3: CATLKNYYKKLF. In DNA form, the CDR3 reads TGTGCCACCCTTAAGAATTATTATAAGAAACTCTTT.

To note about this clone: The protein recorded in TCRdb matches a much larger clone and deviates from this DNA's translation at residue 12, suggesting a read error; the protein here is obtained by translating the DNA. The J segment was not called; the V segment is TRGV4. Germline CDR1 and CDR2: EGSTGY and YDSYTSSV. The CDR3 is 14 residues long. CDR3 coding DNA: TGTGCCACCTGGGATGAATTGGATTATTATAAGAGACTCTTT. Protein: CATWDELDYYKRLF.

In this sample, this clone turned up many times. The chain couples TRGV2 to TRGJP1. The J gene, not given by TCRdb, was assigned here from a germline match of the nucleotide sequence. From germline, CDR1 is EGSNGY and CDR2 YDSYNSKV. The CDR3 length is 13 residues. The V and J ends lost 1 base and 8 bases, in that order; junction bases with no gene match: 4. DNA of the CDR3: TGTGCCACCTGGGACGGATCCGGTTGGTTCAAGATATTT. Protein: CATWDGSGWFKIF.

The sample holds many counts of this clone. This sequence is one base from a far larger clone and is likely a read error. The chain carries TRGV2 and TRGJ1 or TRGJ2. The CDR3 extends over 14 amino acids. Germline V lookup: CDR1 EGSNGY, CDR2 YDSYNSKV. V gave up 0 bases and J gave up 2 bases; unmatched junction bases: 4. The CDR3 region has the DNA TGTGCCACCTGGGACGGGTTTTATTATTATAAGAAACTCTTT. It specifies CATWDGFYYYKKLF.

This clone was seen more than once but under ten times. TCRdb attributes to this sequence the protein of a much larger clone, which differs from the DNA translation at residue 4; a read error is likely, and the protein displayed is translated from the DNA. The chain links TRGV2 to TRGJP2. The J gene was missing in TCRdb and was found by matching the end of the DNA to germline. V was pared by 9 bases and J by 10 bases, with 8 bases of the junction left unmatched. Germline lookup yields CDR1 EGSNGY and CDR2 YDSYNSKV. This CDR3 region has 11 residues. CDR3 sequence reads: CATMAAWIKTF. CDR3 coding DNA: TGTGCCACCATGGCGGCTTGGATCAAGACGTTT.